This T cell receptor (beta chain) emerged from a study of cytomegalovirus exposure and HLA in healthy donors. PCR employed 60 Vbeta and 13 Jbeta primers. Method: immunoSEQ multiplex PCR; TCRdb's copy keeps in-frame clones and lacks some. There are about 94,000 clones in the sample; 60% to 80% occur only once, and 3.8% lies in the top ten. Germline CDR1 is MNHEY and CDR2 is SVGAGI. The length of the CDR3 is 15 residues. The V gene lost 6 bases and the J gene lost 7 bases, with 16 bases spanning the gap. This sequence originates from a woman aged 40 to 49 in good health and CMV-seronegative. The sample taken for sequencing was PBMCs. This chain joins TRBV6-5 and TRBJ1-6; D gene ambiguous. The CDR3 DNA reads TGTGCCAGCAGCCAACTTCGGGGAAGGAATTCACCCCTCCACTTT. This translates into CASSQLRGRNSPLHF.